Below, one TCR beta chain is given with its context. Profiling relied on immunoSEQ multiplex PCR, and the TCRdb table lists in-frame clones only, not all of them. The sample includes approximately 110,000 clones, approximately 90% of them seen just once. This CDR3 is 18 amino acids long. The J segment lost 4 bases and the V segment lost 2 bases, leaving 12 bases of the junction unmatched. Germline CDR1 LGHDT, CDR2 YNNKEL (reference sequence). These data originate in a study of control samples from healthy donors and cancer patients. The rearrangement links TRBV3-1 (or the pseudogene TRBV3-2) to TRBJ2-1, with 9 nucleotides matching TRBD2. The sequencing input was blood. The source is a woman between 45 and 65 years old in good health. This CDR3 reads CASSQSVSGGRVYNEQFF. CDR3 in DNA: TGTGCCAGCAGCCAATCAGTTTCAGGCGGGAGGGTGTACAATGAGCAGTTCTTC.